The clone carrying this TCR beta chain was detected ten times or more. The antigen remains undetermined. TCRbeta library construction was performed incorporating unique molecular identifiers. MiXCR, applied by TCRdb to the PCR reads, yields one record per CDR3 protein. The sample has a few hundred thousand distinct CDR3 sequences; 9.5% to 13% are singletons. The sample originates from a study of T-cell reconstitution after alpha-beta-depleted transplantation in children. Study observations and caveats: Once a year had passed after transplant, T-cell counts and diversity came mostly from newly produced T cells.

The source of this sequence is a male patient aged 2-10 years who had a stem cell transplant for chronic granulomatous disease, so the T cells may come from the graft donor. The material was peripheral blood, obtained 180 days after TCRalphabeta/CD19-depleted stem cell transplant.

Written as DNA, the CDR3 is TGCAGTGCTAGAGATCCAGCGGGTCGTACGGCAGATACGCAGTATTTT. Translating gives CSARDPAGRTADTQYF. J is TRBJ2-3 and V is TRBV20-1; the D gene is possibly TRBD2 (6 bases). Trimming removed 0 bases at V and 4 bases at J, with 17 bases between. Germline assignment: CDR1 DFQATT and CDR2 SNEGSKA (reference sequence). The CDR3 covers 16 residues.